This TCR beta chain was observed in a study of cytomegalovirus exposure and HLA in healthy donors. The CDR3 is 18 residues long. Deletions cut 5 bases from V and 2 bases from J, with 25 bases between. The germline CDR1 and CDR2 sequences are SGHVS and FNYEAQ. The study ran its PCR with 60 Vbeta and 13 Jbeta primers. Sequencing used immunoSEQ multiplex PCR; TCRdb keeps in-frame clones, though not all of them. The data hold roughly 110,000 clones, with 71% observed a single time. This chain joins TRBV7-6 and TRBJ2-7; D possibly corresponds to TRBD1 (6 bases). The sequence was collected from a female donor in good health and CMV-seronegative. The sample was PBMCs. The CDR3 loop is CASSPRIWQGTGAYEQYF. Written as DNA, the CDR3 is TGTGCCAGCAGCCCCAGAATTTGGCAGGGGACGGGCGCCTACGAGCAGTACTTC.